The 25 T cell receptor beta chains reported below all come from one sample, sequenced in a study of blood T cell repertoires in COVID-19. Some clones are missing from TCRdb's copy, which holds only in-frame ones; the method was immunoSEQ multiplex PCR. The sample lists about 260,000 clones; 84% were seen once. Specimen: peripheral blood. The receptor set was obtained from a human donor in a cohort sampled during active COVID-19.

The chain uses TRBV28 and TRBJ1-5; D may be TRBD1 (5 bases). V was cut by 4 bases and J by 5 bases, with 21 bases left in between. Germline CDR1 reads MDHEN; CDR2 reads SYDVKM. This CDR3 region has 17 residues. The CDR3 loop is CASSSPNGHSTHQPQHF. The DNA for the CDR3 is TGTGCCAGCAGTTCTCCTAATGGACACTCCACACATCAGCCCCAGCATTTT.

The chain links TRBV7-9 to TRBJ2-5; TRBD2 matches 8 bases. Germline CDR1 and CDR2: SEHNR and FQNEAQ (reference sequence). V shed 0 bases, J shed 5 bases, and the junction held 8 bases outside the gene matches. This CDR3 has 16 amino acids. This CDR3 is CASSLASGLAGETQYF. For the CDR3, the DNA is TGTGCCAGCAGCTTAGCGTCAGGACTAGCCGGCGAGACCCAGTACTTC. The variable domain in full, with the rest retrieved from reference TRBV7-9 and TRBJ2-5, is DTGVSQNPRHKITKRGQNVTFRCDPISEHNRLYWYRQTLGQGPEFLTYFQNEAQLEKSRLLSDRFSAERPKGSFSTLEIQRTEQGDSAMYLCASSLASGLAGETQYFGPGTRLLVL.

The gene calls are TRBV6-2 or TRBV6-3 and TRBJ2-7, with 7 bases lining up with TRBD2. V was pared by 8 bases and J by 5 bases, with 12 bases of the junction left unmatched. The V gene's germline CDR1 is MNHEY and CDR2 SVGEGT. The CDR3 loop spans 14 amino acids. The CDR3 reads CASRSAGEVHEQYF. The DNA of the CDR3 is TGTGCCAGCCGTTCGGCGGGAGAGGTCCACGAGCAGTACTTC.

This clone was detected many times. This rearrangement joins TRBV3-1 (or the pseudogene TRBV3-2) to TRBJ2-7, with 8 bases identical to TRBD1. The CDR3 is 15 residues long. The germline V gene has CDR1 LGHDT and CDR2 YNNKEL (reference sequence). With V trimmed by 4 bases and J by 3 bases, 8 bases remained unmatched. The CDR3 protein is CASSLAGTGGYEQYF. In DNA form, the CDR3 reads TGTGCCAGCAGCCTTGCCGGGACAGGAGGCTACGAGCAGTACTTC.

J is TRBJ1-6 and V is TRBV28, with D perhaps TRBD1 (6 bases). Trimming took off 8 bases at V and 1 base at J, with 12 bases between the two ends. CDR3 size: 15 residues. Per germline, CDR1 MDHEN and CDR2 SYDVKM. Here the CDR3 DNA reads TGTGCCAGCGGAAGAGGGGGTTCCTATAATTCACCCCTCCACTTT. As protein: CASGRGGSYNSPLHF.

The rearrangement uses TRBV28 and TRBJ1-1, with TRBD1 as a possible D gene (5 bases). Trimming removed 5 bases at V and 4 bases at J, with 14 bases between. The length of the CDR3 is 14 residues. Germline V gene sequence: CDR1 MDHEN, CDR2 SYDVKM. The DNA for the CDR3 is TGTGCCAGCAGTGTACCAGGGTTGGTCACTGAAGCTTTCTTT. Encoded protein: CASSVPGLVTEAFF.

This clone was detected once. Other nucleotide sequences from this sample produce the same CDR3. This chain links TRBV28 with TRBJ1-3, with D unclear. Looked up from germline, CDR1 is MDHEN and CDR2 is SYDVKM. V was cut by 2 bases and J by 7 bases, with 18 bases left in between. The CDR3 has 16 residues. The CDR3 coding sequence is TGTGCCAGCAGTTTAGTTCCGGGATCCTCGGGGAACACCATATATTTT. It translates to CASSLVPGSSGNTIYF.

This chain joins TRBV12-3 or TRBV12-4 and TRBJ1-2; 7 bases fit TRBD1. The V and J ends lost 6 bases and 5 bases, in that order; junction bases with no gene match: 6. This CDR3 is built from 13 residues. CDR3 amino acids: CASSLDRLYGYTF. For the CDR3, the DNA is TGTGCCAGCAGCTTGGACAGGCTATATGGCTACACCTTC.

The chain employs TRBV7-9 and TRBJ2-7; TRBD1 matches at 8 bases. The V segment lost 5 bases and the J segment 12 bases; nucleotides outside the gene matches: 9. From germline, CDR1 is SEHNR and CDR2 FQNEAQ (reference sequence). This CDR3 has 12 residues. The CDR3 nucleotides read TGTGCCAGCAGCCCGACAGGGGCCAAGTCGTACTTC. As protein: CASSPTGAKSYF.

The chain is built from TRBV3-1 (or the pseudogene TRBV3-2) and TRBJ1-2; 8 nucleotides align to TRBD1. From germline, CDR1 is LGHDT and CDR2 YNNKEL (reference sequence). After removal of 4 bases from V and 0 bases from J, the junction contained 7 bases not matched to a gene. CDR3 length equals 16 residues. CDR3 amino acids: CASSPPGQAANYGYTF. The CDR3 DNA reads TGTGCCAGCAGCCCCCCGGGACAGGCGGCTAACTATGGCTACACCTTC.

This chain connects TRBV5-4 to TRBJ1-1; maybe TRBD1 (5 bases). Germline V lookup: CDR1 SGHNT, CDR2 YYREEE (reference sequence). V was pared by 4 bases and J by 4 bases, with 14 bases between. The CDR3 consists of 14 residues. CDR3 in DNA: TGTGCCAGCAGCCCATTCCAGGGTCGCACTGAAGCTTTCTTT. Encoded protein: CASSPFQGRTEAFF.

This clone was seen more than once but under ten times. J is TRBJ2-2 and V is TRBV19; 14 bases match TRBD2. With 5 bases clipped from V and 6 bases from J, the junction kept 8 bases outside the gene matches. The germline V gene has CDR1 LNHDA and CDR2 SQIVND (reference sequence). The CDR3 extends over 17 amino acids. This CDR3 reads CASSLRLAGGNAGELFF. The CDR3 DNA reads as TGTGCCAGTAGTCTACGACTAGCGGGAGGGAATGCCGGGGAGCTGTTTTTT.

This chain links TRBV29-1 with TRBJ2-7, with 8 bases lining up with TRBD2. The germline CDR1 and CDR2 sequences are SQVTM and ANQGSEA. The V segment lost 4 bases and the J segment 7 bases; nucleotides outside the gene matches: 9. The CDR3 is 13 residues long. CDR3 sequence (DNA): TGCAGCGTTGGTCCGGCGGGGGGCGTTGAGCAGTACTTC. It encodes CSVGPAGGVEQYF.

In its sample, this clone was seen a few times. The gene calls are TRBV11-2 and TRBJ2-2; 10 nucleotides align to TRBD2. V lost 1 base, J lost 0 bases, and 8 bases stayed unmatched. The germline CDR1 and CDR2 sequences are SGHAT and FQNNGV. The CDR3 is 19 amino acids. This CDR3 reads CASSLGLIAGGPNTGELFF. In DNA, the CDR3 is TGTGCCAGCAGCTTAGGCTTGATAGCGGGGGGACCGAACACCGGGGAGCTGTTTTTT.

This clone was picked up many times. This CDR3 is also generated by other DNA sequences in the sample. The V call is TRBV3-1 (or the pseudogene TRBV3-2), the J call TRBJ1-2, with 7 bases aligning to TRBD1. The CDR3 length is 15 residues. Trimming took 4 bases from V and 0 from J; bases not matched to a gene: 5. CDR1 is LGHDT and CDR2 is YNNKEL in the germline V gene (reference sequence). The CDR3 sequence: CASSPTGPTNYGYTF. The DNA for the CDR3 is TGTGCCAGCAGCCCGACAGGGCCTACTAACTATGGCTACACCTTC.

The chain employs TRBV10-3 and TRBJ2-1, with TRBD2 matching 8 bases. This CDR3 contains 15 residues. Germline lookup yields CDR1 ENHRY and CDR2 SYGVKD. V dropped 6 bases and J dropped 7; count of bases not matched to a gene: 11. The chain's CDR3 is CAIRTTGGLSNEQFF. CDR3 in DNA: TGTGCCATCAGGACTACGGGGGGGCTGAGTAATGAGCAGTTCTTC.

J is TRBJ2-2 and V is TRBV27, with a weak D call TRBD1 (6 bases). Germline V gives CDR1 MNHEY, CDR2 SMNVEV (reference sequence). This CDR3 contains 13 residues. V lost 2 bases, J lost 7 bases, and 8 bases lay in between. CDR3 in DNA: TGTGCCAGCAGTTTACAGGGGCACGGGGAGCTGTTTTTT. It translates to CASSLQGHGELFF.

This rearrangement joins TRBV27 to TRBJ2-7; the match to TRBD2 covers 9 bases. This CDR3 comprises 15 residues. The ends lost 8 bases at V and 2 bases at J; junction bases unmatched: 10. Germline V gene lookup returns CDR1 MNHEY and CDR2 SMNVEV (reference sequence). The CDR3 is CASGPRASGAYEQYF. In nucleotides, the CDR3 is TGTGCCAGCGGTCCTAGGGCTAGCGGGGCCTACGAGCAGTACTTC.

Only a few counts were recorded for this clone. This rearrangement joins TRBV4-1 to TRBJ2-7; TRBD2 matches 8 bases. The CDR3 sequence is 15 residues long. The V gene end was trimmed by 4 bases and the J gene end by 1 base; junction bases not matched to a gene: 6. The V gene's germline CDR1 is MGHRA and CDR2 YSYEKL. The CDR3 sequence is CASSPGRGGSYEQYF. DNA for the CDR3: TGCGCCAGCAGCCCCGGACGGGGGGGGTCCTACGAGCAGTACTTC.

V and J are TRBV27 and TRBJ2-3; a weak D match, TRBD2 (5 bases). The germline gives CDR1 MNHEY, CDR2 SMNVEV (reference sequence). The CDR3 length is 15 residues. V gave up 4 bases and J gave up 2 bases, with 13 bases separating them. The CDR3 region has the DNA TGTGCCAGCAGTTATAAGCGGTCCCCCACAGATACGCAGTATTTT. This translates into CASSYKRSPTDTQYF.

The V and J genes are TRBV24-1 and TRBJ2-3; D perhaps matches TRBD2 (5 bases). Germline V gene data show CDR1 as KGHDR and CDR2 as SFDVKD. This CDR3 contains 14 residues. Trimming stripped 8 bases from V and 2 bases from J, with 13 bases between. The CDR3: CATKGGGYTDTQYF. CDR3 in DNA: TGTGCCACCAAAGGCGGAGGATACACAGATACGCAGTATTTT.

This clone showed up just a few times. J is TRBJ1-2 and V is TRBV19; the D is unclear. This CDR3 has 16 amino acids. Per germline, CDR1 LNHDA and CDR2 SQIVND (reference sequence). Deletions cut 5 bases from V and 2 bases from J, with 18 bases between. CDR3 residues: CASSPRRDVGNYGYTF. In DNA, the CDR3 is TGTGCCAGTAGTCCTCGCCGGGATGTTGGGAACTATGGCTACACCTTC.

The chain carries TRBV9 and TRBJ1-6; D uncertain. The CDR3 is made up of 15 amino acids. Germline V lookup: CDR1 SGDLS, CDR2 YYNGEE. Trimming pared 0 bases from V and 5 bases from J, leaving 9 bases between. The CDR3 coding sequence is TGTGCCAGCAGCGTAGGAGGGCGGGATAATTCACCCCTCCACTTT. This sequence encodes CASSVGGRDNSPLHF.

This chain joins TRBV19 and TRBJ1-1; no clear D gene. The germline gives CDR1 LNHDA, CDR2 SQIVND (reference sequence). V shed 6 bases and J shed 5 bases, with 13 bases lying between them. This CDR3 comprises 13 residues. In DNA, the CDR3 is TGTGCCAGTAGCGAGGTGAGTGTGACTGAAGCTTTCTTT. Amino acid sequence: CASSEVSVTEAFF.

With regard to this clone: A read error may account for a junction end that differs from germline. Other DNA variants within this sample encode the same CDR3. The genes are TRBV5-1 and TRBJ1-5, with 8 bases lining up with TRBD1. The CDR3 runs 15 residues. Germline V CDR1 and CDR2: SGHRS, YFSETQ. CDR3 protein: CASSLTGDTYQPQHF. Here the CDR3 DNA reads TGTGCCAGCAGCTTGACAGGGGACACTTATCAGCCCCAGCATTTT.